The rows below give T cell receptor beta chains drawn from one sample of a study of blood T cell repertoires in COVID-19. The protocol was immunoSEQ multiplex PCR, while the TCRdb copy is restricted to in-frame clones and leaves out a portion. The repertoire consists of 55,000 to 70,000 clones, with 87% occurring once and the leading ten covering 9.5% to 13%. Material: peripheral blood. Every receptor here comes from a woman aged 18-30 years with acute or convalescent COVID-19. CDR3s include the opening cysteine and the closing phenylalanine or tryptophan. Fields, in order: J gene, clone size, D gene, V gene, CDR3 protein, CDR3 DNA. The D gene is left open where the match is weak. The listing skips clone size in some rows; elsewhere it reads once, few, many or a size class.

>TRBJ2-5|.|TRBD2|TRBV7-2
CASSQRTSGAVAQYF
TGTGCCAGCAGCCAACGGACTAGCGGGGCTGTGGCCCAGTACTTC
>TRBJ2-7|.|TRBD1|TRBV4-1
CASSSPGGSVPEQYF
TGCGCCAGCAGCTCTCCAGGGGGTTCGGTCCCCGAGCAGTACTTC
>TRBJ1-5|.|TRBD1|TRBV28
CASSRGPGTVLSNQPQHF
TGTGCCAGCAGCCGCGGCCCCGGGACAGTCCTTAGCAATCAGCCCCAGCATTTT
>TRBJ2-3|.|TRBD1|TRBV2
CASNRDRVTDTQYF
TGTGCCAGCAATCGGGACAGGGTCACAGATACGCAGTATTTT
>TRBJ2-5|.|TRBD1|TRBV12-3/TRBV12-4
CASSRDRGETQYF
TGTGCCAGCAGCAGGGACAGGGGGGAGACCCAGTACTTC
>TRBJ1-6|.|.|TRBV5-1
CASSVGSATNSPLHF
TGCGCCAGCAGCGTCGGGTCGGCAACGAATTCACCCCTCCACTTT
>TRBJ1-3|.|TRBD1|TRBV7-9
CASSATGGPPSGNTIYF
TGTGCCAGCAGCGCTACAGGGGGCCCCCCCTCTGGAAACACCATATATTTT
>TRBJ2-2|once|.|TRBV11-3
CASSIAGGGELFF
TGTGCCAGCTCAATCGCCGGGGGCGGGGAGCTGTTTTTT
>TRBJ2-3|.|TRBD2|TRBV15
CATSRDSGGAVRATDTQYF
TGTGCCACCAGCAGAGATAGCGGGGGGGCTGTTCGGGCCACAGATACGCAGTATTTT
>TRBJ2-1|.|TRBD2|TRBV30
CAWSDTLAGGYNEQFF
TGTGCCTGGAGTGATACACTAGCGGGGGGCTACAATGAGCAGTTCTTC
>TRBJ1-1|.|.|TRBV2
CASSAQGNTEAFF
TGTGCCAGCAGTGCACAGGGGAACACTGAAGCTTTCTTT
>TRBJ1-1|.|.|TRBV28
CASKPDLGLRTEAFF
TGTGCCAGCAAACCGGACCTGGGGCTCCGTACTGAAGCTTTCTTT
>TRBJ2-1|.|.|TRBV9
CASSPGGTLYNEQFF
TGTGCCAGCAGCCCAGGGGGGACCCTCTACAATGAGCAGTTCTTC
>TRBJ1-1|.|.|TRBV4-1
CASSQDPGLSSTRAFF
TGCGCCAGCAGCCAAGACCCGGGACTTAGCTCCACTCGGGCTTTCTTT
>TRBJ2-7|.|TRBD1|TRBV5-1
CASSLEGAGEQYF
TGCGCCAGCAGCTTGGAGGGGGCTGGGGAGCAGTACTTC
>TRBJ1-1|.|.|TRBV13
CASSLYPGNTEAFF
TGTGCCAGCAGCTTATATCCAGGGAACACTGAAGCTTTCTTT
>TRBJ2-7|.|.|TRBV3-1/TRBV3-2
CASSPKGTTGYEQYF
TGTGCCAGCAGCCCCAAGGGGACAACTGGATACGAGCAGTACTTC
>TRBJ2-1|.|TRBD2|TRBV4-1
CASSLLAGVTYNEQFF
TGCGCCAGCAGCCTACTAGCGGGAGTCACCTACAATGAGCAGTTCTTC
>TRBJ2-7|.|.|TRBV6-6
CASSLDSGGAYEQYF
TGTGCCAGCAGCCTTGATAGCGGAGGGGCCTACGAGCAGTACTTC